The 16 T cell receptor beta chains below all came from one sample that was sequenced in a study of human T cells and chemical hapten exposure. Time point meaning: pre-sensitization, week 0. The sample's treatment: therapeutic diphenylcyclopropenone sensitization with weekly scalp DPC. TCRdb analysed the RACE reads with MiXCR anew, one entry per CDR3 protein. The table has roughly 250,000 distinct CDR3 sequences, about 8.6% seen once; the top ten hold less than 3%. This material consisted of whole blood, taken in connection with sensitization to the hapten diphenylcyclopropenone (DPC). Receptor source: a middle-aged woman with alopecia areata. Some clones in this sample may be carry-over from other donors' samples.

CDR3 sequence reads: CASSFQAKETQYF. The CDR3 nucleotides read TGTGCCAGCAGCTTTCAGGCAAAAGAGACCCAGTACTTC. The chain couples TRBV7-2 to TRBJ2-5; D is uncertain. Trimming took 3 bases from V and 3 from J, leaving 8 bases between them. The CDR3 contains 13 residues. Germline V CDR1 and CDR2: SGHTA, FQGNSA.

The CDR3 here is CASSRTRGTPEAFF. In DNA, the CDR3 is TGTGCCAGCAGCCGGACCCGGGGGACCCCTGAAGCTTTCTTT. This sequence joins TRBV11-2 and TRBJ1-1; tentatively, D is TRBD1 (5 bases). V dropped 5 bases and J dropped 6 bases, with 16 bases sitting between them. The germline V gene has CDR1 SGHAT and CDR2 FQNNGV. The CDR3 sequence is 14 residues long. Using reference TRBV11-2 and TRBJ1-1 for the parts outside the CDR3, the full variable domain is EAGVAQSPRYKIIEKRQSVAFWCNPISGHATLYWYQQILGQGPKLLIQFQNNGVVDDSQLPKDRFSAERLKGVDSTLKIQPAKLEDSAVYLCASSRTRGTPEAFFGQGTRLTVV.

At least ten counts were recorded for this clonotype. The chain uses TRBV7-2 and TRBJ2-5, with D perhaps given as TRBD1 or TRBD2 (5 bases each). The CDR3 is made up of 14 amino acids. V was shortened by 1 base and J by 0 bases, with 6 bases between the two germline ends. Germline CDR1 SGHTA, CDR2 FQGNSA. The CDR3 bases are TGTGCCAGCAGCTTAGGGGGGTACCAAGAGACCCAGTACTTC. It codes for CASSLGGYQETQYF.

The rearrangement joins TRBV6-2 or TRBV6-3 to TRBJ1-2; 7 positions match TRBD1. This CDR3 comprises 13 residues. CDR1 is MNHEY, CDR2 SVGEGT, per germline. J gave up 7 bases and V 2 bases, and 4 bases lay outside the gene matches. CDR3 region: CASSYMTGSGYTF. In DNA form, the CDR3 reads TGTGCCAGCAGTTACATGACAGGGAGTGGCTACACCTTC.

This clonotype was seen ten or more times. The CDR3 coding sequence is TGTGCCAGCAGTTTAATATCCGAGCAGTACTTC. This encodes CASSLISEQYF. The chain is built from TRBV28 and TRBJ2-7, with no clear D. V was pared by 2 bases and J by 6 bases, with 5 bases between. Per the germline V gene, CDR1 is MDHEN and CDR2 is SYDVKM. This CDR3 has 11 residues.

The V call is TRBV20-1, the J call TRBJ2-7; 8 bases are a match to TRBD2. Germline V CDR1 and CDR2: DFQATT, SNEGSKA (reference sequence). The ends lost 6 bases at V and 2 bases at J; junction bases unmatched: 3. This CDR3 spans 12 amino acids. The CDR3 DNA follows: TGCAGTGCACCGGGACTAGCCTACGAGCAGTACTTC. Its protein is CSAPGLAYEQYF.

This clonotype occurred many times. The chain combines TRBV12-3 or TRBV12-4 with TRBJ1-1; no clear D gene. Trimming took off 6 bases at V and 0 bases at J, with 8 bases between the two ends. CDR3 length: 13 amino acids. The CDR3 sequence: CASSRGVNTEAFF. CDR3 bases: TGTGCCAGCAGCCGCGGGGTGAACACTGAAGCTTTCTTT.

This rearrangement joins TRBV19 to TRBJ2-7; 9 nucleotides line up with TRBD1. The CDR3 extends over 14 amino acids. V lost 4 bases and J lost 3; bases outside the gene matches: 4. Germline V gene data show CDR1 as LNHDA and CDR2 as SQIVND (reference sequence). The CDR3 DNA follows: TGTGCCAGTAGTACGGGACAGGGAATCTACGAGCAGTACTTC. It specifies CASSTGQGIYEQYF.

This clonotype was seen ten or more times. The genes are TRBV29-1 and TRBJ2-3; D is perhaps TRBD2 (6 bases). This CDR3 comprises 14 residues. From germline, CDR1 is SQVTM and CDR2 ANQGSEA. V shed 3 bases and J shed 7 bases, with 17 bases lying between them. In nucleotides, the CDR3 is TGCAGCGTTGATGCGGGATTGGCACGAAATACGCAGTATTTT. It specifies CSVDAGLARNTQYF.

The sample holds many counts of this clonotype. As DNA, the CDR3 is TGTGCCAGCAGCTTAGGGACGGTGAACACTGAAGCTTTCTTT. Protein product: CASSLGTVNTEAFF. The chain combines TRBV11-2 with TRBJ1-1, with unresolved D. Trimming cost V 1 base and J 0 bases, with 6 bases left between them. Germline CDR1 SGHAT, CDR2 FQNNGV. The CDR3 totals 14 residues. Using reference TRBV11-2 and TRBJ1-1 for the parts outside the CDR3, the full variable domain is EAGVAQSPRYKIIEKRQSVAFWCNPISGHATLYWYQQILGQGPKLLIQFQNNGVVDDSQLPKDRFSAERLKGVDSTLKIQPAKLEDSAVYLCASSLGTVNTEAFFGQGTRLTVV.

This clonotype has just a few counts. This chain connects TRBV9 to TRBJ1-2; tentative D call: TRBD1 (5 bases). V was cut by 6 bases and J by 1 base, with 16 bases left in between. In germline, CDR1 is SGDLS, CDR2 YYNGEE. The length of the CDR3 is 15 residues. As DNA, the CDR3 is TGTGCCAGCACATCTCCCACCAGGGATAACTATGGCTACACCTTC. This translates into CASTSPTRDNYGYTF.

This clonotype showed up many times. The chain recombines TRBV15 with TRBJ1-2; tentative D call: TRBD1 (5 bases). V dropped 3 bases and J dropped 1 base, with 6 bases sitting between them. CDR3 length equals 13 residues. Germline CDR1 reads LNHNV; CDR2 reads YYDKDF (reference sequence). The CDR3 loop reads CATSSDSNYGYTF. CDR3 DNA: TGTGCCACCAGCAGCGACAGTAACTATGGCTACACCTTC.

The genes are TRBV2 and TRBJ1-5; a weak D match, TRBD1 (6 bases). CDR3 size: 17 residues. The ends were cut back, 3 bases at V and 3 bases at J, with 18 bases in the middle. Looked up from germline, CDR1 is SNHLY and CDR2 is FYNNEI. The CDR3 reads CASSDGPTWTVNQPQHF. Written as DNA, the CDR3 is TGTGCCAGCAGTGACGGGCCGACTTGGACAGTCAATCAGCCCCAGCATTTT. The full variable domain, in which reference TRBV2 and TRBJ1-5 provide the parts outside the CDR3, is EPEVTQTPSHQVTQMGQEVILRCVPISNHLYFYWYRQILGQKVEFLVSFYNNEISEKSEIFDDQFSVERPDGSNFTLKIRSTKLEDSAMYFCASSDGPTWTVNQPQHFGDGTRLSIL.

CDR3 sequence: CASSLGGLDKETQYF. Here the CDR3 DNA reads TGTGCCAGCAGCTTGGGAGGACTAGACAAAGAGACCCAGTACTTC. The chain has TRBV7-2 and TRBJ2-5, with TRBD2 matching 7 bases. CDR1 and CDR2 (germline): SGHTA, FQGNSA. Unmatched junction bases numbered 7, after V lost 3 bases and J lost 3 bases. CDR3 size: 15 residues.

This clonotype was seen repeatedly, ten times or more. The rearrangement links TRBV7-2 to TRBJ2-1; 10 nucleotides line up with TRBD1. With V trimmed by 6 bases and J by 7 bases, 9 bases remained unmatched. The CDR3 totals 15 residues. CDR1 is SGHTA and CDR2 is FQGNSA in the germline V gene. The CDR3 is CASSRDRGLENEQFF. Here the CDR3 DNA reads TGTGCCAGCAGTCGCGACAGGGGGCTCGAGAATGAGCAGTTCTTC.

This clonotype was picked up many times. This chain links TRBV20-1 with TRBJ2-2, with D tentatively TRBD2 (6 bases). The ends were cut back, 6 bases at V and 5 bases at J, with 10 bases in the middle. The CDR3 covers 12 residues. Germline V CDR1 and CDR2: DFQATT, SNEGSKA (reference sequence). The CDR3: CSAPRGTGELFF. CDR3 coding DNA: TGCAGTGCCCCCCGGGGGACCGGGGAGCTGTTTTTT.